One and the same sample provided the 8 T cell receptor beta chains below, sequenced in a study of resident and recirculating memory T cells in vitiligo. Data came from immunoSEQ multiplex PCR; TCRdb stores just in-frame clones and leaves some out. The sample records around 70,000 clones, approximately 90% being singletons. Sequencing was done on a sample of blood. The receptors shown here come from a male donor with vitiligo.

The genes are TRBV25-1 and TRBJ2-7; D is unresolved. CDR1 and CDR2 from the germline V gene are MGHDK and SYGVNS. With 4 bases removed from V and 1 base from J, the gap between germline ends came to 5 bases. This CDR3 comprises 12 residues. CDR3 in amino acids: CASSATSYEQYF. The CDR3 coding sequence is TGTGCCAGCAGTGCCACTTCCTACGAGCAGTACTTC.

The V gene is TRBV11-2, the J gene TRBJ2-2, with D possibly matching TRBD2 (6 bases). V was pared by 3 bases and J by 4 bases, with 12 bases between. The CDR3 loop spans 15 amino acids. From germline, CDR1 is SGHAT and CDR2 FQNNGV. The CDR3 DNA reads TGTGCCAGCAGCTTGGCGGCGGGATTCACCGGGGAGCTGTTTTTT. Protein: CASSLAAGFTGELFF.

The gene calls are TRBV18 and TRBJ1-5; TRBD1 might be the D (6 bases). Germline assignment: CDR1 KGHSH and CDR2 LQKENI. The V and J ends lost 6 bases and 1 base respectively, with 16 bases between them. CDR3 length: 16 amino acids. CDR3 sequence (DNA): TGTGCCAGCTCGGACACCACAGGGTTGAGCAATCAGCCCCAGCATTTT. Its protein product is CASSDTTGLSNQPQHF.

The chain has TRBV7-9 and TRBJ1-6; TRBD1 agrees at 8 bases. V shed 5 bases and J 4 bases; nucleotides not matched to a gene: 4. Germline loops: CDR1 SEHNR, CDR2 FQNEAQ (reference sequence). There are 15 residues in the CDR3. The CDR3 region has the DNA TGTGCCAGCAGCCCAGGGGGCGCGTATAATTCACCCCTCCACTTT. It translates to CASSPGGAYNSPLHF.

V is TRBV7-3 and J is TRBJ2-1; possible D gene TRBD1, 6 bases. Trimming pared 3 bases from V and 5 bases from J, leaving 8 bases between. The CDR3 extends over 13 amino acids. The germline V gene encodes CDR1 SGHTA and CDR2 FQGTGA. CDR3 DNA sequence: TGTGCCAGCAGCTTCGCAGGGGACAATGAGCAGTTCTTC. It codes for CASSFAGDNEQFF.

This sequence joins TRBV5-1 and TRBJ1-5, with D possibly matching TRBD1 (5 bases). V lost 3 bases and J lost 4, with 8 bases in between. The CDR3 sequence is 13 residues long. Germline CDR1 is SGHRS and CDR2 is YFSETQ. CDR3 sequence (DNA): TGCGCCAGCAGCTGGGGGGGTAATCAGCCCCAGCATTTT. It translates to CASSWGGNQPQHF. Drawing the rest from reference TRBV5-1 and TRBJ1-5, the complete variable domain is KAGVTQTPRYLIKTRGQQVTLSCSPISGHRSVSWYQQTPGQGLQFLFEYFSETQRNKGNFPGRFSGRQFSNSRSEMNVSTLELGDSALYLCASSWGGNQPQHFGDGTRLSIL.

The rearrangement links TRBV5-1 to TRBJ1-2, with D tentatively TRBD1 (5 bases). Between the trimmed V and J ends, which lost 3 bases and 5 bases, there was a span of 14 bases. The CDR3 is 14 amino acids. The germline V gene has CDR1 SGHRS and CDR2 YFSETQ. The CDR3, as DNA: TGCGCCAGCAGCTCCCGGACGGGGGATTATGGCTACACCTTC. Translated: CASSSRTGDYGYTF.

The rearrangement joins TRBV28 to TRBJ2-3; 8 bases line up with TRBD1. Germline values: CDR1 MDHEN, CDR2 SYDVKM. This CDR3 contains 16 residues. Trimming cost V 8 bases and J 1 base; bases outside gene matches: 11. CDR3 amino acids: CASRGQGASGTDTQYF. CDR3 bases: TGTGCCAGCCGGGGTCAGGGGGCCTCTGGCACAGATACGCAGTATTTT.